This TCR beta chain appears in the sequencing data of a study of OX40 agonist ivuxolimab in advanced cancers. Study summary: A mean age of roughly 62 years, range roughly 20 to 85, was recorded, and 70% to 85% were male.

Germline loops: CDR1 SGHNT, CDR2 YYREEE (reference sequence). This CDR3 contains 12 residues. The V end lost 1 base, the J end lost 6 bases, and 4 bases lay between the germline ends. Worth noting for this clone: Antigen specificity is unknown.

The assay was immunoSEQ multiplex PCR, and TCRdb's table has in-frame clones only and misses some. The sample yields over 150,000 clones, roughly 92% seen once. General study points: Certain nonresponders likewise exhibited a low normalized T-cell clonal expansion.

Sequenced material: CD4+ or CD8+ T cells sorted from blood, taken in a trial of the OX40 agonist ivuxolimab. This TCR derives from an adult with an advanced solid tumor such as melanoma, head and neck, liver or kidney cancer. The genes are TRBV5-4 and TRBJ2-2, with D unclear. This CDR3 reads CASSLSAGELFF. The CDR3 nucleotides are TGTGCCAGCAGCTTGTCGGCCGGGGAGCTGTTTTTT.